These 23 T cell receptor beta chains came from one sample sequenced in a study of cytomegalovirus exposure and HLA in healthy donors. Generated by immunoSEQ multiplex PCR, the TCRdb table keeps only in-frame clones and is missing some. The sample has about 250,000 clones, about 86% seen once; the top ten hold less than 3%. Source material: PBMCs. The receptor set was obtained from a man between 18 and 35 years old in good health and CMV-seronegative.

The rearrangement uses TRBV30 and TRBJ2-7; D not resolved. The CDR3 length is 12 residues. Germline lookup yields CDR1 GTSNPN and CDR2 SVGIG (reference sequence). Trimming cost V 2 bases and J 6 bases, with 11 bases left between them. This CDR3 is CAWSRRYTEQYF. CDR3 bases: TGTGCCTGGAGTCGGAGATACACCGAGCAGTACTTC.

The chain uses TRBV28 and TRBJ1-1; the D gene is possibly TRBD1 (6 bases). The CDR3 extends over 13 amino acids. From germline, CDR1 is MDHEN and CDR2 SYDVKM. V shed 2 bases and J shed 7 bases, with 11 bases lying between them. This CDR3 reads CASSLGDTLEAFF. CDR3 coding DNA: TGTGCCAGCAGTTTAGGGGACACCCTTGAAGCTTTCTTT.

V and J are TRBV6-5 and TRBJ2-1, with D possibly being TRBD1 (6 bases). Germline CDR1 and CDR2: MNHEY and SVGAGI. Trimming pared 3 bases from V and 7 bases from J, leaving 19 bases between. The CDR3 is made up of 16 amino acids. CDR3 region: CASSYTRGRGGNEQFF. CDR3 in DNA: TGTGCCAGCAGTTATACCAGAGGCAGGGGTGGGAATGAGCAGTTCTTC.

The rearrangement joins TRBV29-1 to TRBJ2-1; 10 positions agree with TRBD2. Trimming removed 4 bases from V and 2 bases from J; junction bases left unmatched: 8. Per the germline V gene, CDR1 is SQVTM and CDR2 is ANQGSEA. CDR3 length: 16 amino acids. The CDR3 coding sequence is TGCAGCGTTGCGGCTAGCGGGAGTGGTCCCTACAATGAGCAGTTCTTC. Protein sequence: CSVAASGSGPYNEQFF.

The chain links TRBV4-1 to TRBJ2-5; D unclear. Per the germline V gene, CDR1 is MGHRA and CDR2 is YSYEKL. V was cut by 0 bases and J by 5 bases, with 10 bases left in between. This CDR3 region has 14 residues. CDR3 in amino acids: CASSQERPRETQYF. CDR3 in DNA: TGCGCCAGCAGCCAAGAGCGGCCGAGGGAGACCCAGTACTTC.

This clone showed up many times. Other DNA sequences from this sample encode an identical CDR3 as well. The genes are TRBV2 and TRBJ1-1; D unclear. Germline-derived CDR1 and CDR2 are SNHLY and FYNNEI. Trimming removed 4 bases from V and 0 bases from J, with 6 bases in between. The CDR3 extends over 13 amino acids. The CDR3 spells CASSVSVNTEAFF. The CDR3 DNA sequence: TGTGCCAGCAGTGTCTCGGTGAACACTGAAGCTTTCTTT.

The DNA of the CDR3 is TGTGCCAGCGGTATCTCCGGGGACAGGCCTTCCTACGAGCAGTACTTC. It translates to CASGISGDRPSYEQYF. V is TRBV2 and J is TRBJ2-7, with TRBD1 identical over 8 bases. The V gene's germline CDR1 is SNHLY and CDR2 FYNNEI. The CDR3 is 16 amino acids. V was pared by 8 bases and J by 1 base, with 13 bases of the junction left unmatched.

The rearrangement links TRBV9 to TRBJ2-2; D uncertain. This CDR3 contains 14 residues. V was pared by 0 bases and J by 2 bases, with 5 bases between. Germline CDR1 SGDLS, CDR2 YYNGEE. The DNA of the CDR3 is TGTGCCAGCAGCGTAGTTGTAAACACCGGGGAGCTGTTTTTT. It codes for CASSVVVNTGELFF.

Written as DNA, the CDR3 is TGTGCCAGCAGCTCGGGACAGCTCAGGGGGTATGGCTACACCTTC. Its translation is CASSSGQLRGYGYTF. The gene calls are TRBV7-2 and TRBJ1-2; 7 nucleotides align to TRBD1. In germline, CDR1 is SGHTA, CDR2 FQGNSA. The CDR3 runs to 15 residues. V was clipped by 4 bases and J by 5 bases; unmatched bases: 10.

This rearrangement joins TRBV7-2 to TRBJ1-2; 9 bases fit TRBD1. The CDR3 contains 16 residues. The junction had 11 bases not matched to a gene; V was cut back by 2 bases and J by 7 bases. Germline CDR1 SGHTA, CDR2 FQGNSA. CDR3 sequence (DNA): TGTGCCAGCAGCTTACCGGGACAGGGCATATCGGGTGGCTACACCTTC. Its translation is CASSLPGQGISGGYTF.

The CDR3 is CASSPLGNARDTEAFF. The CDR3 DNA sequence: TGTGCCAGCAGCCCATTAGGGAACGCGAGGGACACTGAAGCTTTCTTT. V is TRBV7-6 and J is TRBJ1-1; no clear D. The V gene lost 5 bases and the J gene lost 3 bases, with 19 bases spanning the gap. The CDR3 extends over 16 amino acids. Per the germline V gene, CDR1 is SGHVS and CDR2 is FNYEAQ.

The chain is built from TRBV28 and TRBJ1-2; possibly TRBD1 for D (6 bases). CDR1 and CDR2 from the germline V gene are MDHEN and SYDVKM. There are 12 residues in the CDR3. V lost 7 bases and J lost 6, with 12 bases in between. This CDR3 reads CASISGEDGYTF. The CDR3 DNA is TGTGCCAGCATCTCAGGGGAAGATGGCTACACCTTC.

The chain uses TRBV4-2 and TRBJ2-1, with TRBD1 matching over 7 bases. Germline CDR1 and CDR2: LGHNA and YNFKEQ. V gave up 6 bases and J gave up 4 bases; unmatched junction bases: 6. CDR3 size: 14 residues. In DNA, the CDR3 is TGTGCCAGCAGAACAGGGGAAGGGTACAATGAGCAGTTCTTC. Protein product: CASRTGEGYNEQFF.

This sequence joins TRBV29-1 and TRBJ1-2; 12 bases line up with TRBD1. The CDR3 has 15 amino acids. With V trimmed by 8 bases and J by 6 bases, 13 bases remained unmatched. Germline loops: CDR1 SQVTM, CDR2 ANQGSEA. CDR3 residues: CSPRDRGPYLHGYTF. CDR3 nucleotides: TGCAGCCCTCGGGACAGGGGGCCCTACCTCCATGGCTACACCTTC.

The V gene is TRBV9, the J gene TRBJ2-3; 10 positions match TRBD2. CDR3 size: 14 residues. The germline V gene encodes CDR1 SGDLS and CDR2 YYNGEE. Trimming removed 3 bases from V and 4 bases from J; junction bases left unmatched: 2. As DNA, the CDR3 is TGTGCCAGCAGCGCTAGCGGGAGCCCAGATACGCAGTATTTT. Its translation: CASSASGSPDTQYF.

The table lists this clone with a count of one. The chain recombines TRBV7-9 with TRBJ2-3, with D unclear. Germline V gives CDR1 SEHNR, CDR2 FQNEAQ (reference sequence). Trimming left V 5 bases short and J 1 base short, with 10 bases between. The length of the CDR3 is 14 residues. This CDR3 is CASSVSSGTDTQYF. CDR3 DNA: TGTGCCAGCAGCGTAAGCAGCGGCACAGATACGCAGTATTTT.

This clone came up a few times. This chain connects TRBV6-6 to TRBJ2-5; D might be TRBD2 (7 bases). CDR1 is MNHNY, CDR2 SVGAGI, per germline (reference sequence). CDR3 length equals 14 residues. The germline V and J ends were trimmed by 5 bases and 5 bases, with 15 bases remaining between them. The DNA of the CDR3 is TGTGCCAGCAGTGGAGGGGGGGCCGTTGAGACCCAGTACTTC. Amino acids: CASSGGGAVETQYF.

The chain links TRBV7-9 to TRBJ2-5, with TRBD1 identical over 7 bases. CDR3 length: 15 residues. After removal of 2 bases from V and 2 bases from J, the junction contained 5 bases not matched to a gene. Looked up from germline, CDR1 is SEHNR and CDR2 is FQNEAQ (reference sequence). CDR3 DNA sequence: TGTGCCAGCAGCTTACTGGGACAGACGCAAGAGACCCAGTACTTC. As protein: CASSLLGQTQETQYF.

The chain recombines TRBV10-2 with TRBJ2-1, with a possible D match to TRBD2 (6 bases). Per the germline V gene, CDR1 is WSHSY and CDR2 is SAAADI. CDR3 size: 19 residues. The V and J ends lost 0 bases and 1 base respectively, with 19 bases between them. The CDR3 is CASSESKGLWGVSYNEQFF. In DNA form, the CDR3 reads TGCGCCAGCAGTGAGTCGAAAGGTTTGTGGGGGGTTTCCTACAATGAGCAGTTCTTC.

The chain uses TRBV4-2 and TRBJ1-4; TRBD1 matches at 7 bases. Germline V lookup: CDR1 LGHNA, CDR2 YNFKEQ. J lost 8 bases, V lost 1 base, and 10 bases had no gene match. This CDR3 comprises 16 residues. This chain's CDR3 is CASSQVADRAGEKLFF. As DNA, the CDR3 is TGTGCCAGCAGCCAAGTCGCCGACAGGGCGGGAGAAAAACTGTTTTTT.

This chain connects TRBV7-9 to TRBJ2-5; 10 bases line up with TRBD1. Per germline, CDR1 SEHNR and CDR2 FQNEAQ (reference sequence). This CDR3 contains 17 residues. The V and J ends lost 2 bases and 6 bases, in that order; junction bases with no gene match: 12. For the CDR3, the DNA is TGTGCCAGCAGCTTACCGACAGACAGGGGGCTACGGAAGACCCAGTACTTC. Its translation: CASSLPTDRGLRKTQYF. Supplemented by reference TRBV7-9 and TRBJ2-5, the full variable domain reads DTGVSQNPRHKITKRGQNVTFRCDPISEHNRLYWYRQTLGQGPEFLTYFQNEAQLEKSRLLSDRFSAERPKGSFSTLEIQRTEQGDSAMYLCASSLPTDRGLRKTQYFGPGTRLLVL.

The chain uses TRBV6-4 and TRBJ2-2; TRBD1 agrees at 9 bases. Looked up from germline, CDR1 is MRHNA and CDR2 is SNTAGT. The trim removed 6 bases at V and 4 bases at J, leaving 6 bases unmatched. This CDR3 contains 15 residues. The CDR3 sequence: CASRRDRVGTGELFF. The CDR3 coding sequence is TGTGCCAGCAGAAGGGACAGGGTTGGCACCGGGGAGCTGTTTTTT.

The rearrangement links TRBV4-3 to TRBJ2-3, with a tentative D call TRBD2 (5 bases). The CDR3 totals 15 residues. CDR1 is LGHNA, CDR2 YSLEER, per germline. V lost 7 bases and J lost 5, with 19 bases in between. CDR3 protein: CASTSSRTEGDTQYF. The CDR3 DNA is TGCGCCAGCACCTCTTCCAGAACCGAGGGAGATACGCAGTATTTT.